This T cell receptor (beta chain) is from a study of monozygotic twins with inflammatory bowel disease. Study findings and constraints: Evidence failed to back one strong IBD-linked signal or clonotype.

CDR1 is SGHVS, CDR2 FNYEAQ, per germline. This CDR3 has 17 amino acids. Points on this clonotype: Its matching antigen is unknown.

Staff drew an approximately 2.3 ml blood sample from each donor. TCRdb reworked the 5' RACE reads into one entry per CDR3 protein, no DNA. The sample's table shows 300,000 to 350,000 distinct CDR3 sequences. The genes are TRBV7-6 and TRBJ1-6. The TCR originated in a human donor with ulcerative colitis or Crohn's disease, or a healthy co-twin of an affected twin (not recorded which). Input material: blood. Here the CDR3 reads CASSFSERGSYNSPLHF.